The entry below gives a single T cell receptor (beta chain) sequence along with its context. These data originate in a study of PD-L1 blockade in urothelial cancer. On the study more broadly: Of some 30 patients, around 25 were males with bladder-origin urothelial cancer. Prior exposure to chemotherapy in patients amounted to 0 to 3 regimens received. Blood was evaluated 3 weeks (second dose) and 6 weeks after therapy began.

The V and J ends lost 2 bases and 5 bases respectively, with 9 bases between them. Germline V gene sequence: CDR1 MNHNS, CDR2 SASEGT. This CDR3 is built from 13 residues. Here immunoSEQ multiplex PCR was the method, and the copy in TCRdb shows in-frame clones only, minus some. The sample lists some 110,000 clones, around nine tenths occurring once. Time point indicated: peripheral blood 6 weeks after treatment start. Urothelial carcinoma affected the patients, and it was locally advanced or metastatic. This chain connects TRBV6-1 to TRBJ1-1; D is perhaps TRBD1 (5 bases). The clonotype was recovered from a man in his 60s with urothelial cancer. Sequencing used PBMCs, obtained around atezolizumab (anti-PD-L1) treatment. CDR3 DNA: TGTGCCAGCAGTGAACAGGAGGGGACTGAAGCTTTCTTT. This translates into CASSEQEGTEAFF.